The sequence of this TCR beta chain was determined in a study of cytomegalovirus exposure and HLA in healthy donors. The CDR3 contains 13 residues. V dropped 5 bases and J dropped 7; count of bases not matched to a gene: 8. Germline CDR1 reads SGHTA; CDR2 reads FQGNSA. The protocol was immunoSEQ multiplex PCR, while the TCRdb copy is restricted to in-frame clones and leaves out a portion. The table has 90,000 to 120,000 clones, under 97% seen once. Separate from the approximately 670-subject first cohort, the roughly 120-subject validation cohort was the one that the donors belonged to. The chain has TRBV7-2 and TRBJ2-7; 7 bases fit TRBD2. This clonotype originated in a woman aged 18-29 years in good health and CMV-seronegative. Sequenced material: PBMCs. In nucleotides, the CDR3 is TGTGCCAGCAGCACAACCCACGGGGGGGAGCAGTACTTC. This encodes CASSTTHGGEQYF.